This T cell receptor beta chain was captured in a study of blood T cells in healthy people across ages. Concerning this clonotype: Its antigen is not identified.

This CDR3 has 13 residues. Between the trimmed V and J ends, which lost 6 bases and 10 bases, there was a span of 18 bases. A J-beta primer mix and a sample-barcoded 5' primer were used in a second PCR of about 7 to 12 cycles. Via MiXCR, TCRdb re-called the 5' RACE reads, giving one row per CDR3 protein. The table records about 770,000 distinct CDR3 sequences, under 45% of them present only once. General study results and limits: Donor CMV status, an unknown factor, possibly confounded changes in expanded clonotypes.

Material for sequencing was blood. The sequence came from a man in his sixties in good health. V usage is TRBV12-3 or TRBV12-4 and J usage is TRBJ1-1, with D unclear. The chain's CDR3 is CASRPGLRERAFF. The CDR3, as DNA: TGTGCCAGCAGGCCCGGACTGCGGGAAAGAGCTTTCTTT.